This T cell receptor (beta chain) was identified during a study of identical twins (dated by TCRdb to 2016 to 2017). Background for the entire study: To test whether fetal clonotypes persist, this study deep-sequenced TCR alpha and beta repertoires from monozygotic twins, from unrelated adults of various ages, and from cord blood. Replicate twin experiments were performed at different times using different library preparation protocols to rule out contamination. Paper-wide results and their limitations: Abundant cord blood beta clonotypes had fewer insertions, young adult naive repertoires showed a similar but weaker trend, and memory repertoires showed no such trend. Zero-insertion analyses could be partly confounded by invariant T cells such as MAIT and iNKT, though diverse VJ usage argued against such confounding for most clonotypes. The excess sharing between twins in beta out-of-frame sequences was weaker because fewer shared sequences reduced the signal-to-noise ratio. Because the same donors could not be followed over many years, conclusions were based on cross-sectional statistical analysis. In monozygotic twins, recombination models systematically underestimated out-of-frame TCR alpha sharing, but the models matched the sharing seen between unrelated individuals. Compared with coincidental sharing between unrelated individuals, an excess of low generation-probability sequences was observed among out-of-frame TCR alpha sequences shared between twins.

Points on this clonotype: Its specific antigen is unknown. There are no base qualities to consult, and no much larger clone falls within one base.

Every donor in the study was a healthy Caucasian. Three pairs of female monozygotic twins, all aged roughly 18 to 30 years, were included in the twin cohort. Peripheral blood mononuclear cells were used as the source from which RNA for TCR libraries was isolated. Library prep was done by 5' RACE. The instrument was an Illumina HiSeq 2000. A universal primer binding site was introduced by template switching, and a unique molecular identifier was present in the final cDNA, enabling accurate counting of TCR cDNA molecules. Specific primers in the conserved constant-segment region were used to synthesize first-strand cDNA for TCR alpha and beta chains. To control for contamination, each cDNA library was double barcoded with a SMART-Mk sample barcode plus Illumina barcodes. TruSeq adapter sequences along with Illumina sample barcodes were introduced in two successive PCR steps. TCR alpha and beta cDNA libraries were sequenced on the Illumina HiSeq platform with custom primers. Per the original workflow: MiGEC was used to process raw reads and extract unique molecular identifiers, and MiXCR was used to find CDR3 positions. For each individual, recombination models were inferred using an EM algorithm with the repgenHMM and IGoR tools. The tcR package in R was used for shared clonotype analysis, with sharing normalized by the product of cloneset sizes. Out-of-frame nonproductive sequences were analyzed to study raw recombination free of thymic and clonal selection effects. TCRdb applied fastp at Q25 and MiXCR to the public reads, then kept only in-frame beta chains. All rows with the same CDR3 protein become a single entry with the most common DNA and genes. The V and J calls shown here were made by TCRdb, not taken from the authors' results. The sample table records around 690,000 distinct CDR3 sequences; about 20% of these occur just once. The top ten clonotypes cover roughly 4.3% of the sample.

Spanning cysteine to phenylalanine, the CDR3 consists of 17 amino acids. Only the CDR3 portion is preserved as DNA: 51 bases, with reading frame beginning at the first base. V and J are truncated by 1 base and 0 bases respectively, leaving an intervening sequence of 15 bases. For CDR1 and CDR2, the germline V gene (reference sequence) lists SEHNR and FQNEAQ. A further study also used this sample, focusing on T cells expressing NK-cell markers. That second report states: Three sorted T-cell subsets (CD3+CD56+NKG2C+, CD3+CD56+NKG2C- and CD3+CD56-NKG2C+) from fewer than 10 donors had their TCR beta-chain repertoires profiled. Among the eight sequenced donors, seven were HCMV-seropositive and one was HCMV-seronegative. In several experiments an anti-gammadeltaTCR antibody was added to restrict sorting to alphabetaTCR-expressing T cells. For six donors, the dominant CD3+CD56+NKG2C+ clonotypes were among the top 10 CD8+ clonotypes and accounted for roughly 1.0-8% of CD8+ T cells. Those dominant clonotypes were again the most abundant among CD3+CD56-NKG2C+ cells in a handful of donors, at about 25-60.1%. It remained unclear whether the expanded NKG2C-expressing T cell clones were specific for HCMV antigens. The study sequenced eight donors, all healthy volunteers chosen at random: three men and five women. To determine HCMV serostatus, a commercial ELISA kit was used to detect HCMV-specific IgG in serum. Bulk peripheral blood T-cell repertoires were additionally sequenced from unsorted PBMC for roughly six donors. MIGEC was used to demultiplex reads and group the reads by UMI, and MiTCR was used to assemble and quantify clonotypes. To exclude erroneous sequences, only TCR cDNA sequences supported by at least two reads were retained. The tcR package was used for downstream repertoire analysis, and clonotypes were matched across fractions by CDR3 nucleotide sequence plus V segment. VDJmatch was used to annotate antigen specificity against VDJdb, with one amino acid substitution in CDR3 allowed.

The sequencing input was PBMCs. This sequence was found in a woman between 18 and 29 years old in good health. The receptor chain draws on TRBV7-9 and TRBJ1-1; a tentative D match to TRBD1 spans 5 bases. The CDR3 reads as follows: CASSLGKMTAMNTEAFF. At the DNA level, the sequence is TGTGCCAGCAGCTTAGGGAAAATGACAGCCATGAACACTGAAGCTTTCTTT.